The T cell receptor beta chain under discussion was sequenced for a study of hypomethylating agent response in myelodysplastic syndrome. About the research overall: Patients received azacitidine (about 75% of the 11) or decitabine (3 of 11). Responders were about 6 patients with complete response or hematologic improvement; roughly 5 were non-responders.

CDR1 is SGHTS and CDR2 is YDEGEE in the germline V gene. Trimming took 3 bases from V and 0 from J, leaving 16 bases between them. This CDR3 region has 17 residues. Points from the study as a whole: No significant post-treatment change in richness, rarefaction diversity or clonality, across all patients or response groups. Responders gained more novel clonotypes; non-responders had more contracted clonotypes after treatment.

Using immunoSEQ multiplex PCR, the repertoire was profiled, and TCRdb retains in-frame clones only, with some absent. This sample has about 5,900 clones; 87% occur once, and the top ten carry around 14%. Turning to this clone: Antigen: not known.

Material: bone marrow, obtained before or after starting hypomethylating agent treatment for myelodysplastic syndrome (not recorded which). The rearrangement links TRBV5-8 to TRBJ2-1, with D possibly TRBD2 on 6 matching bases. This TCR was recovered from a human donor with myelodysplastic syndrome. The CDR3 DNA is TGTGCCAGCAGCTCCCTGTGGGGGGTCAGCTCCTACAATGAGCAGTTCTTC. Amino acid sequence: CASSSLWGVSSYNEQFF.